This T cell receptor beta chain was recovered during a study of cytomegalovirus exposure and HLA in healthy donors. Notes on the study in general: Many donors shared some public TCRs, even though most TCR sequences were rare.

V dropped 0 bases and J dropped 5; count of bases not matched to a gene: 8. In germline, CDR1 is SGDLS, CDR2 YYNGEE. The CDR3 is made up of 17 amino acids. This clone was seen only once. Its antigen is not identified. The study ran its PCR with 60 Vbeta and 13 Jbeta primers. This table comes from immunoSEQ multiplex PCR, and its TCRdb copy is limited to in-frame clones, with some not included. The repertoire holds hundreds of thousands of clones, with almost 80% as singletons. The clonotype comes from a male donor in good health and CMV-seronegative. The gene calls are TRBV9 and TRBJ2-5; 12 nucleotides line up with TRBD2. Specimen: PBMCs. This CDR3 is CASSVGGLAGPQETQYF. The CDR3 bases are TGTGCCAGCAGCGTAGGAGGACTAGCGGGGCCTCAGGAGACCCAGTACTTC.